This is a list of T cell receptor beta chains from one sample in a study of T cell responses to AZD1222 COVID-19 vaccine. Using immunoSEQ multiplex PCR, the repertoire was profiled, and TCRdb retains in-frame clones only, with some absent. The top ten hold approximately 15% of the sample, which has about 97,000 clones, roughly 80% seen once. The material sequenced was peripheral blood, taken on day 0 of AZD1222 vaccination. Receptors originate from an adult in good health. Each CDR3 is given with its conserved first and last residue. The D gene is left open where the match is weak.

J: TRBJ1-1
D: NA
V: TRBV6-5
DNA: TGTGCCAGCAGTTTGACGAAGAACACTGAAGCTTTCTTT
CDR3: CASSLTKNTEAFF

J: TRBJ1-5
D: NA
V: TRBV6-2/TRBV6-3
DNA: TGTGCCAGCAGTTACCAAGGGGTTCAGCCCCAGCATTTT
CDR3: CASSYQGVQPQHF

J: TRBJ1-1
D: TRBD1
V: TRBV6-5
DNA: TGTGCCAGCATTTTAGGGGGCAGCACTGAAGCTTTCTTT
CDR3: CASILGGSTEAFF

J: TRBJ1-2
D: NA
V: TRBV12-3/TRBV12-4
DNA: TGTGCCAGCAGCCTGAAGGGGTACTATGGCTACACCTTC
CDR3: CASSLKGYYGYTF

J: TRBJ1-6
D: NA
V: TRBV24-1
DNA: TGTGCCACCAGTGATTCCCCTGCCGGCGGAATCAATTCACCCCTCCACTTT
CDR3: CATSDSPAGGINSPLHF

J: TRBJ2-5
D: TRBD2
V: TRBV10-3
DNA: TGTGCCATCTCGGGGACTAGCGTGGAGACCCAGTACTTC
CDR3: CAISGTSVETQYF

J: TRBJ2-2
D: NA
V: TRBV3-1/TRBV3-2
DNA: TGTGCCAGCAGCCAGTCCCGGGGGCCCGGGGAGCTGTTTTTT
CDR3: CASSQSRGPGELFF

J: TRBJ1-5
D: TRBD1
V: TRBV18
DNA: TGTGCCAGCTCGCCCGCGACAGGGAGGGGAGGCAATCAGCCCCAGCATTTT
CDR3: CASSPATGRGGNQPQHF

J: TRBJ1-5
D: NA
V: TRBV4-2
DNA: TGTGCCAGCAGCCAAGTGGGGAACAATCAGCCCCAGCATTTT
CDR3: CASSQVGNNQPQHF

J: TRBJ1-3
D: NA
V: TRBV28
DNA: TGTGCCAGCAGCACTCGGACGTTCGGAAACACCATATATTTT
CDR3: CASSTRTFGNTIYF

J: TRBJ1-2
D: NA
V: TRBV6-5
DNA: TGTGCCAGCAGTTACTTGGGGTATGGCTACACCTTC
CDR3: CASSYLGYGYTF

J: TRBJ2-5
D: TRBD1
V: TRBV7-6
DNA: TGTGCCAGCAGCTTAGCGCCAGGGGGACGGGAGACCCAGTACTTC
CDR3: CASSLAPGGRETQYF

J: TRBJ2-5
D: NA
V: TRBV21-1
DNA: TGTGCCAGCAGCAATCTAGTGAACTCGTACCAAGAGACCCAGTACTTC
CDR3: CASSNLVNSYQETQYF

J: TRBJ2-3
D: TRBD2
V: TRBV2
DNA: TGTGCCAGCAGCAGGACTAGCCGCACAGATACGCAGTATTTT
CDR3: CASSRTSRTDTQYF

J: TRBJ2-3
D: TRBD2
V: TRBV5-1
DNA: TGCGCCAGCAGCGGGACTAGCGGGGAGTATACGCAGTATTTT
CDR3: CASSGTSGEYTQYF

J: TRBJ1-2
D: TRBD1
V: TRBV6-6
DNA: TGTGCCAGCAGTTACGAGGAGGGGGCGGTCTATGGCTACACCTTC
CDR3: CASSYEEGAVYGYTF

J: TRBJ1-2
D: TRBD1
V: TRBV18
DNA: TGTGCCAGCTCAGGGACAGGGTATGGGACTGGCTACACCTTC
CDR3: CASSGTGYGTGYTF

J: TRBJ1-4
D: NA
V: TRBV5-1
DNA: TGCGCCAGCAGCTTCAGGACAACTAATGAAAAACTGTTTTTT
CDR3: CASSFRTTNEKLFF

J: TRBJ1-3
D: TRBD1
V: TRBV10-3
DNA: TGTGCCATCACCGACAGGGGGCAAAACACCATATATTTT
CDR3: CAITDRGQNTIYF

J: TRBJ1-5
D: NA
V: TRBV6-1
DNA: TGTGCCAGCAGCGGAGAGAGATATAGCAATCAGCCCCAGCATTTT
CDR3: CASSGERYSNQPQHF

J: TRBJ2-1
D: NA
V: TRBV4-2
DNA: TGTGCCAGCAGCCAAACCGTGCGGGCCCTGGCTGATGAGCAGTTCTTC
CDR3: CASSQTVRALADEQFF

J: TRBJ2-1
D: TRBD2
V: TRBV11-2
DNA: TGTGCCAGCAGCTTAGAGCGCCTAGCGGGAGGTGAGCAGTTCTTC
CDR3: CASSLERLAGGEQFF